What follows is one T cell receptor beta chain and its context. V was pared by 3 bases and J by 7 bases, with 5 bases of the junction left unmatched. Per germline, CDR1 WNHNN and CDR2 SYGVQD (reference sequence). This CDR3 is 14 amino acids long. Clinical histories supplied by participants themselves formed the basis of cohort assignment. This sample is drawn from a study of blood T cell repertoires in COVID-19. Study summary: There were acute and convalescent COVID-19 samples, and they came from the United States, Italy and Spain. Sources were T cells, B-cell-depleted T cells, or PBMCs; the material itself was cDNA or gDNA.

Profiling relied on immunoSEQ multiplex PCR, and the TCRdb table lists in-frame clones only, not all of them. The table shows roughly 260,000 clones, with 87% occurring only once. The material sequenced was PBMCs or T cells enriched from blood (not recorded which). The sequence derives from a young woman with acute COVID-19. This chain joins TRBV10-1 and TRBJ2-3; 9 bases map to TRBD2. The CDR3 nucleotides read TGCGCCAGCAGTGAAGCGGGGGGTCGATATACGCAGTATTTT. Translation gives CASSEAGGRYTQYF.